These 26 T cell receptor beta chains were all obtained from the same sample, sequenced in a study of blood T cell repertoires in COVID-19. Clones were sequenced by immunoSEQ multiplex PCR, and TCRdb holds only the in-frame ones, with some missing. The repertoire holds roughly 150,000 clones, with 84% as singletons. Material: PBMCs or T cells enriched from blood (not recorded which). The receptors originated from a woman between 50 and 59 years old who had recovered from COVID-19.

The chain joins TRBV20-1 to TRBJ2-1, with TRBD2 as a possible D gene (5 bases). Germline V CDR1 and CDR2: DFQATT, SNEGSKA (reference sequence). The ends were cut back, 3 bases at V and 4 bases at J, with 10 bases in the middle. CDR3 length: 13 residues. This chain's CDR3 is CSASTGNYNEQFF. The CDR3 DNA follows: TGCAGTGCTAGTACCGGGAATTACAATGAGCAGTTCTTC.

This clone was recorded a few times. The rearrangement uses TRBV28 and TRBJ1-1; D is ambiguous. CDR1 and CDR2 from the germline V gene are MDHEN and SYDVKM. V shed 2 bases and J shed 1 base, with 8 bases lying between them. There are 14 residues in the CDR3. Written as DNA, the CDR3 is TGTGCCAGCAGTTTAATTGCAGGGAACACTGAAGCTTTCTTT. Protein: CASSLIAGNTEAFF.

This chain links TRBV6-5 with TRBJ1-1; TRBD1 matches 7 bases. The CDR3 length is 15 residues. The germline V gene has CDR1 MNHEY and CDR2 SVGAGI. V shed 8 bases, J shed 3 bases, and the junction held 12 bases outside the gene matches. The CDR3 spells CASSQTGVLDTEAFF. The CDR3, as DNA: TGTGCCAGCTCTCAAACAGGGGTGCTAGACACTGAAGCTTTCTTT.

This clone occurred a few times. The V gene is TRBV9, the J gene TRBJ2-1, with 11 bases fitting TRBD2. This CDR3 has 16 amino acids. V was clipped by 4 bases and J by 0 bases; unmatched bases: 3. CDR1 and CDR2 (germline): SGDLS, YYNGEE. For the CDR3, the DNA is TGTGCCAGCAGCACTAGCGGGAGTAACTCCTACAATGAGCAGTTCTTC. This codes for CASSTSGSNSYNEQFF.

CDR3 DNA: TGTGCCAGCAATCGGGACACCGCCAATGAGCAGTTCTTC. Protein: CASNRDTANEQFF. The chain is built from TRBV7-2 and TRBJ2-1, with D possibly TRBD1 on 6 matching bases. Per the germline V gene, CDR1 is SGHTA and CDR2 is FQGNSA. This CDR3 has 13 residues. Between the trimmed V and J ends, which lost 7 bases and 6 bases, there was a span of 13 bases. Based on the CDR3 plus reference TRBV7-2 and TRBJ2-1, the full variable domain is GAGVSQSPSNKVTEKGKDVELRCDPISGHTALYWYRQSLGQGLEFLIYFQGNSAPDKSGLPSDRFSAERTGGSVSTLTIQRTQQEDSAVYLCASNRDTANEQFFGPGTRLTVL.

The chain employs TRBV28 and TRBJ1-2; TRBD1 is a possible D gene (5 bases). The ends were cut back, 4 bases at V and 5 bases at J, with 23 bases in the middle. The CDR3 covers 17 residues. Germline V gene data show CDR1 as MDHEN and CDR2 as SYDVKM. The CDR3 sequence: CASSSASRDSPIYGYTF. Here the CDR3 DNA reads TGTGCCAGCAGTTCGGCATCCCGAGACAGCCCAATATATGGCTACACCTTC.

V is TRBV7-6 and J is TRBJ1-4; D unresolved. V was pared by 1 base and J by 0 bases, with 9 bases between. The CDR3 is made up of 16 amino acids. Germline loops: CDR1 SGHVS, CDR2 FNYEAQ. CDR3 DNA: TGTGCCAGCAGCTTAGACAGTTTCGCAACTAATGAAAAACTGTTTTTT. Its protein is CASSLDSFATNEKLFF.

This sequence joins TRBV27 and TRBJ1-1; D is ambiguous. The V end was cut by 3 bases, the J end by 1 base, with 6 bases between. This CDR3 contains 13 residues. The V gene's germline CDR1 is MNHEY and CDR2 SMNVEV (reference sequence). The CDR3 sequence: CASSFRENTEAFF. CDR3 DNA sequence: TGTGCCAGCAGTTTCCGGGAGAACACTGAAGCTTTCTTT.

This clone came up a few times. The chain uses TRBV7-9 and TRBJ1-2; 8 bases map to TRBD1. Per germline, CDR1 SEHNR and CDR2 FQNEAQ (reference sequence). This CDR3 is 14 amino acids long. V lost 5 bases to trimming and J lost 5 bases; unmatched junction nucleotides: 7. The CDR3 sequence is CASSKDREGYGYTF. In DNA form, the CDR3 reads TGTGCCAGCAGCAAGGACAGGGAGGGTTATGGCTACACCTTC.

V usage is TRBV28 and J usage is TRBJ1-2, with 8 bases aligning to TRBD1. V shed 2 bases and J 5 bases; nucleotides not matched to a gene: 13. CDR1 and CDR2 (germline): MDHEN, SYDVKM. The CDR3 length is 17 residues. The CDR3 reads CASSLNPGRGQWYGYTF. The CDR3 bases are TGTGCCAGCAGTTTAAACCCCGGCAGGGGGCAGTGGTATGGCTACACCTTC.

This clone was detected once. This chain connects TRBV28 to TRBJ1-2, with D maybe TRBD1 (6 bases). Germline V gene lookup returns CDR1 MDHEN and CDR2 SYDVKM. V dropped 7 bases and J dropped 8 bases, with 14 bases sitting between them. The CDR3 loop spans 12 amino acids. As DNA, the CDR3 is TGTGCCAGCACACAGGGAGTCGTGGGCTACACCTTC. It yields the protein CASTQGVVGYTF.

This chain links TRBV6-5 with TRBJ2-7; 7 bases are a match to TRBD1. J gave up 4 bases and V 11 bases, and 8 bases lay outside the gene matches. This CDR3 comprises 12 residues. Per the germline V gene, CDR1 is MNHEY and CDR2 is SVGAGI. The CDR3 bases are TGTGCCCGCCTACAGGGGTTTTACGAGCAGTACTTC. Its protein is CARLQGFYEQYF.

The CDR3 region is CASTKSGGYNEQFF. Written as DNA, the CDR3 is TGTGCCAGCACCAAAAGCGGGGGTTACAATGAGCAGTTCTTC. This chain connects TRBV6-5 to TRBJ2-1, with 8 positions matching TRBD2. V shed 7 bases, J shed 4 bases, and the junction held 6 bases outside the gene matches. The CDR3 is 14 amino acids. The V gene's germline CDR1 is MNHEY and CDR2 SVGAGI.

Here the CDR3 reads CASSQGFTGQGNSPLHF. The CDR3 region has the DNA TGTGCCAGCAGCCAAGGGTTCACAGGGCAGGGAAATTCACCCCTCCACTTT. The rearrangement links TRBV3-1 (or the pseudogene TRBV3-2) to TRBJ1-6; D possibly corresponds to TRBD1 (6 bases). The CDR3 length is 17 residues. The germline V gene encodes CDR1 LGHDT and CDR2 YNNKEL (reference sequence). V was cut by 1 base and J by 7 bases, with 17 bases left in between.

The V call is TRBV4-2, the J call TRBJ2-1; D is perhaps TRBD2 (6 bases). CDR1 is LGHNA and CDR2 is YNFKEQ in the germline V gene. Between the trimmed V and J ends, which lost 2 bases and 7 bases, there was a span of 21 bases. The CDR3 runs 17 residues. CDR3 nucleotides: TGTGCCAGCAGCCAAAGAATTACCGGGACTGCCTCAAATGAGCAGTTCTTC. Protein sequence: CASSQRITGTASNEQFF.

This sequence joins TRBV15 and TRBJ2-4; TRBD1 aligns across 7 bases. Germline assignment: CDR1 LNHNV and CDR2 YYDKDF (reference sequence). The CDR3 is made up of 16 amino acids. V dropped 0 bases and J dropped 0; count of bases not matched to a gene: 2. The CDR3 loop is CATSRDGTVAKNIQYF. CDR3 in DNA: TGTGCCACCAGCAGAGACGGGACAGTAGCCAAAAACATTCAGTACTTC.

This clone was seen more than once but under ten times. The chain has TRBV6-5 and TRBJ1-5; a possible D gene is TRBD1 (5 bases). Germline values: CDR1 MNHEY, CDR2 SVGAGI. This CDR3 has 14 amino acids. The germline V and J ends were trimmed by 5 bases and 8 bases, with 16 bases remaining between them. CDR3 in amino acids: CASSHGGFGKPQHF. As DNA, the CDR3 is TGTGCCAGCAGTCACGGGGGGTTTGGAAAGCCCCAGCATTTT.

V and J are TRBV7-2 and TRBJ2-5; 7 bases match TRBD2. The length of the CDR3 is 17 residues. In germline, CDR1 is SGHTA, CDR2 FQGNSA. Unmatched junction bases numbered 13, after V lost 3 bases and J lost 3 bases. In DNA, the CDR3 is TGTGCCAGCAGCTTTTCTGCCGGCGGGAGCGTAAAAGAGACCCAGTACTTC. This gives the protein CASSFSAGGSVKETQYF.

The chain carries TRBV9 and TRBJ2-1, with D tentatively TRBD1 (5 bases). CDR1 is SGDLS, CDR2 YYNGEE, per germline. The V and J ends lost 0 bases and 5 bases respectively, with 12 bases between them. The CDR3 extends over 15 amino acids. CDR3 loop: CASSVAPGNDNEQFF. The CDR3 DNA follows: TGTGCCAGCAGCGTAGCCCCAGGGAACGACAATGAGCAGTTCTTC.

The chain combines TRBV27 with TRBJ2-7; TRBD1 agrees at 12 bases. This CDR3 comprises 15 residues. V lost 5 bases and J lost 4; bases outside the gene matches: 6. Germline V gene lookup returns CDR1 MNHEY and CDR2 SMNVEV (reference sequence). Here the CDR3 DNA reads TGTGCCAGCAGTCCCGGGACAGGGGGCAGGTACGAGCAGTACTTC. Its protein product is CASSPGTGGRYEQYF.

J is TRBJ1-2 and V is TRBV7-2; tentative D call: TRBD1 (5 bases). Germline lookup yields CDR1 SGHTA and CDR2 FQGNSA. The V end was cut by 5 bases, the J end by 7 bases, with 14 bases between. This CDR3 contains 13 residues. CDR3 in DNA: TGTGCCAGCAGCCCGTGGGGCATTAGTGGCTACACCTTC. It specifies CASSPWGISGYTF.

A note on this clone: Other DNA sequences in the sample encode the same CDR3. For the CDR3, the DNA is TGCAGCGTTGAAGACAGGAACTATGGCTACACCTTC. Translated: CSVEDRNYGYTF. This rearrangement joins TRBV29-1 to TRBJ1-2; D is ambiguous. Looked up from germline, CDR1 is SQVTM and CDR2 is ANQGSEA. The CDR3 length is 12 residues. Trimming shortened V by 0 bases and J by 2 bases, and 4 bases separated the two germline ends.

The chain recombines TRBV7-9 with TRBJ1-4, with D unresolved. CDR3 length: 14 amino acids. Germline-derived CDR1 and CDR2 are SEHNR and FQNEAQ (reference sequence). The ends were cut back, 10 bases at V and 7 bases at J, with 19 bases in the middle. The CDR3 bases are TGTGCCACCCTCTCATTCCGGGCGGGTGAAAAACTGTTTTTT. It yields the protein CATLSFRAGEKLFF. The full variable domain, completed using reference TRBV7-9 and TRBJ1-4, is DTGVSQNPRHKITKRGQNVTFRCDPISEHNRLYWYRQTLGQGPEFLTYFQNEAQLEKSRLLSDRFSAERPKGSFSTLEIQRTEQGDSAMYLCATLSFRAGEKLFFGSGTQLSVL.

J is TRBJ2-1 and V is TRBV10-3; possible D gene TRBD1, 5 bases. CDR1 ENHRY and CDR2 SYGVKD come from the germline V gene. This CDR3 region has 13 residues. The V gene lost 5 bases and the J gene lost 6 bases, with 11 bases spanning the gap. CDR3 nucleotides: TGTGCCATCAGTCCCGAAAGGGGCAATGAGCAGTTCTTC. Its translation is CAISPERGNEQFF.

The chain employs TRBV6-5 and TRBJ1-2; TRBD1 might be the D (6 bases). Germline V lookup: CDR1 MNHEY, CDR2 SVGAGI. This CDR3 contains 16 residues. Trimming pared 0 bases from V and 8 bases from J, leaving 19 bases between. CDR3 region: CASSYSSGTSHGGYTF. CDR3 sequence (DNA): TGTGCCAGCAGTTACTCATCCGGGACATCCCACGGAGGCTACACCTTC.

The CDR3 DNA sequence: TGTGCCAGCAGCTATCGTGGGGGCCTGTTGCCCAGCAATGAGCAGTTCTTC. It yields the protein CASSYRGGLLPSNEQFF. This chain connects TRBV7-9 to TRBJ2-1; a weak D match, TRBD1 (6 bases). Germline V gene data show CDR1 as SEHNR and CDR2 as FQNEAQ (reference sequence). There are 17 residues in the CDR3. V shed 4 bases and J shed 6 bases, with 22 bases lying between them.